This T cell receptor beta chain is drawn from a study of blood T cell repertoires in COVID-19. Study-wide background: Whether acute or convalescent, the COVID-19 samples came from the United States, Italy and Spain. PBMCs, B-cell-depleted T cells, or T cells were the source of the cDNA or gDNA that made up the material.

CDR3 length equals 15 residues. Germline CDR1 SEHNR, CDR2 FQNEAQ (reference sequence). With 5 bases clipped from V and 8 bases from J, the junction kept 7 bases outside the gene matches. Original analysis: Estimation of nucleated cell counts was performed using reference gene primer amplification. Sequenced by immunoSEQ multiplex PCR; TCRdb stores in-frame clones only, minus some. V, J and clone size are those of that table, while D and trimming were read from the DNA. The sample includes 120,000 or so clones, roughly 85% of them seen just once. What was sequenced was peripheral blood. The chain carries TRBV7-9 and TRBJ2-1; 12 bases are a match to TRBD1. The source of this sequence is a human donor in a cohort sampled during active COVID-19. The CDR3 sequence is CASSHRDRGLYEQFF. The CDR3 DNA sequence: TGTGCCAGCAGCCACCGGGACAGGGGGCTGTATGAGCAGTTCTTC.